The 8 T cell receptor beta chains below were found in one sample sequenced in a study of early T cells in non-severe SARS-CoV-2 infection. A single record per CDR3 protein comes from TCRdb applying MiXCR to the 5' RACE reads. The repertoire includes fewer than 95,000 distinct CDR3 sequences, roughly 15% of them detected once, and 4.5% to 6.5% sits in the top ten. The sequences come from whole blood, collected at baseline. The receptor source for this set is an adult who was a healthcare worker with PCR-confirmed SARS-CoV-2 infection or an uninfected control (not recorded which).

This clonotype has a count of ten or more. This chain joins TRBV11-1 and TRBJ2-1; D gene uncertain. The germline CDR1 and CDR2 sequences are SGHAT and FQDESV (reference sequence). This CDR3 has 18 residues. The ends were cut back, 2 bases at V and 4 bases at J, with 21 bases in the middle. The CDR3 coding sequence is TGTGCCAGCAGCTTATCTGCGGCGTTCAGGTTAAAGTACAATGAGCAGTTCTTC. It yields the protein CASSLSAAFRLKYNEQFF.

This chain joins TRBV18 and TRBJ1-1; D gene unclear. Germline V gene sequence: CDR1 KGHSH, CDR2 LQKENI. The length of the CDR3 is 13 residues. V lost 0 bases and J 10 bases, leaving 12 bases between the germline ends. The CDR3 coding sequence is TGTGCCAGCTCACCACCCAAAAGGCGGGCAGCTTTCTTT. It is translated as CASSPPKRRAAFF.

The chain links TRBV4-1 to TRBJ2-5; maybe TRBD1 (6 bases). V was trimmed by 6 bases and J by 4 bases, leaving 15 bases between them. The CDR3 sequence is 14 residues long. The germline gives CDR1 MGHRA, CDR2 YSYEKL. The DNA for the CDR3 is TGCGCCAGCAGGGACCACAGGGCGGGAGAGACCCAGTACTTC. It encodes CASRDHRAGETQYF.

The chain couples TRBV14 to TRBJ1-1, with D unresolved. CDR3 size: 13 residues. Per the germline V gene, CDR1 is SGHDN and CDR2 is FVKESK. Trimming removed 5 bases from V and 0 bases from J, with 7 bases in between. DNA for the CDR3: TGTGCCAGCAGCAGGGAGTTGAACACTGAAGCTTTCTTT. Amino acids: CASSRELNTEAFF.

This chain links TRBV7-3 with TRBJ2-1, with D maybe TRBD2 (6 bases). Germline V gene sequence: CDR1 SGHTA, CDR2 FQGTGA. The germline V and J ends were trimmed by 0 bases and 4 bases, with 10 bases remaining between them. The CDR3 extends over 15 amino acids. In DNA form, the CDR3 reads TGTGCCAGCAGCTTAACTAGCGGCCAGTACAATGAGCAGTTCTTC. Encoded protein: CASSLTSGQYNEQFF.

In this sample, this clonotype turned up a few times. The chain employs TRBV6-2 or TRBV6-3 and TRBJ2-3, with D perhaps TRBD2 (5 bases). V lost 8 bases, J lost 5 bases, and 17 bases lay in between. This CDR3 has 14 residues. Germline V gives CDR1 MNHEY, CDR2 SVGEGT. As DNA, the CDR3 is TGTGCCAGCGGGAAAACTAGAGGAGTAGATACGCAGTATTTT. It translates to CASGKTRGVDTQYF.

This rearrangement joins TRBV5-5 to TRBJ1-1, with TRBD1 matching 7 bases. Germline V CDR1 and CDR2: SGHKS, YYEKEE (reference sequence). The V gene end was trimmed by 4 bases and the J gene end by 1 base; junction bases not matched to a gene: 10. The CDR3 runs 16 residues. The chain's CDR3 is CASSRIDYRGNTEAFF. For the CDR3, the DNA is TGTGCCAGCAGCCGAATCGACTACAGGGGGAACACTGAAGCTTTCTTT.

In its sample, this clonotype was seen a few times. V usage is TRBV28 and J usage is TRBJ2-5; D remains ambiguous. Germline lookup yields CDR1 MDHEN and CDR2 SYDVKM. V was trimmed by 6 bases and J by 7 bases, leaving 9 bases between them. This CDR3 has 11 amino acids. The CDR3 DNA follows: TGTGCCAGCAGGATAAAGGGGACCCAGTACTTC. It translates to CASRIKGTQYF.